Shown below are 14 T cell receptor beta chains from a single sample sequenced in a study of cytomegalovirus exposure and HLA in healthy donors. In the PCR, 60 Vbeta and 13 Jbeta primers were used. Repertoires were generated with immunoSEQ multiplex PCR, while TCRdb's copy carries only in-frame clones and drops some. The repertoire holds 90,000 to 120,000 clones, with more than 65% as singletons. The material sequenced was PBMCs. These TCRs come from a man in his thirties or forties in good health and CMV-seronegative.

The chain has TRBV2 and TRBJ2-3; 10 positions match TRBD2. This CDR3 is built from 13 residues. Germline lookup yields CDR1 SNHLY and CDR2 FYNNEI. Unmatched junction bases numbered 2, after V lost 8 bases and J lost 3 bases. The CDR3 DNA reads TGTGCCAGCCGGACTAGCGGAACAGATACGCAGTATTTT. Protein: CASRTSGTDTQYF.

The rearrangement links TRBV14 to TRBJ1-2; 7 bases are shared with TRBD1. V was clipped by 0 bases and J by 14 bases; unmatched bases: 9. CDR1 SGHDN and CDR2 FVKESK come from the germline V gene. The CDR3 spans 13 residues. The CDR3 DNA reads as TGTGCCAGCAGCCAAGATAGAGGAAGGGGGCAAACCTTC. Translated, it gives CASSQDRGRGQTF.

The chain recombines TRBV6-5 with TRBJ2-5; D gene uncertain. V was cut by 6 bases and J by 0 bases, with 8 bases left in between. Germline CDR1 is MNHEY and CDR2 is SVGAGI. The CDR3 sequence is 13 residues long. The CDR3, as DNA: TGTGCCAGCAGATCACTGTACCAAGAGACCCAGTACTTC. Its translation: CASRSLYQETQYF.

The V and J genes are TRBV27 and TRBJ1-2, with D maybe TRBD1 (5 bases). The CDR3 is made up of 13 amino acids. Germline V gene sequence: CDR1 MNHEY, CDR2 SMNVEV (reference sequence). V lost 5 bases, J lost 4 bases, and 11 bases lay in between. The CDR3 DNA reads as TGTGCCAGCAGTGCAGGGATGCCCTATGGCTACACCTTC. It encodes CASSAGMPYGYTF.

The chain uses TRBV6-5 and TRBJ2-2, with D maybe TRBD2 (6 bases). This CDR3 region has 15 residues. Germline V gene lookup returns CDR1 MNHEY and CDR2 SVGAGI. V lost 0 bases to trimming and J lost 7 bases, with 12 bases between them. CDR3 amino acids: CASSYSASAVGELFF. The CDR3 DNA sequence: TGTGCCAGCAGTTACTCCGCTAGCGCTGTCGGGGAGCTGTTTTTT.

V usage is TRBV6-6 and J usage is TRBJ1-2; 9 bases agree with TRBD1. The CDR3 is made up of 16 amino acids. Per the germline V gene, CDR1 is MNHNY and CDR2 is SVGAGI (reference sequence). V was pared by 0 bases and J by 2 bases, with 4 bases of the junction left unmatched. The CDR3 sequence: CASSYSSGTGNYGYTF. The CDR3 DNA reads TGTGCCAGCAGTTACTCATCCGGGACAGGGAACTATGGCTACACCTTC.

J is TRBJ1-1 and V is TRBV27; D is ambiguous. Deletions cut 4 bases from V and 0 bases from J, with 6 bases between. The CDR3 has 13 amino acids. CDR1 MNHEY and CDR2 SMNVEV come from the germline V gene (reference sequence). The CDR3 region is CASSYDLNTEAFF. In nucleotides, the CDR3 is TGTGCCAGCAGTTACGACTTGAACACTGAAGCTTTCTTT.

The genes are TRBV9 and TRBJ1-1, with TRBD1 as a possible D gene (6 bases). V was pared by 0 bases and J by 1 base, with 10 bases between. Germline CDR1 SGDLS, CDR2 YYNGEE. CDR3 length equals 15 residues. CDR3 in DNA: TGTGCCAGCAGCGTAGATCTAGGGGGGAACACTGAAGCTTTCTTT. Encoded protein: CASSVDLGGNTEAFF. The full variable domain, rest sourced from reference TRBV9 and TRBJ1-1, is DSGVTQTPKHLITATGQRVTLRCSPRSGDLSVYWYQQSLDQGLQFLIQYYNGEERAKGNILERFSAQQFPDLHSELNLSSLELGDSALYFCASSVDLGGNTEAFFGQGTRLTVV.

The chain employs TRBV5-1 and TRBJ2-5; tentative D call: TRBD2 (6 bases). This CDR3 has 14 amino acids. Trimming pared 1 base from V and 1 base from J, leaving 8 bases between. Germline lookup yields CDR1 SGHRS and CDR2 YFSETQ. CDR3 loop: CASSLMGGQETQYF. The CDR3 nucleotides read TGCGCCAGCAGCTTGATGGGGGGCCAAGAGACCCAGTACTTC.

The chain uses TRBV6-4 and TRBJ2-2; tentative D call: TRBD2 (6 bases). V was clipped by 2 bases and J by 8 bases, with 15 bases between them. CDR3 length equals 15 residues. The germline gives CDR1 MRHNA, CDR2 SNTAGT. The CDR3 DNA is TGTGCCAGCAGTGACGGCGGGGACGGCGCGGGGGAGCTGTTTTTT. Its protein product is CASSDGGDGAGELFF.

V is TRBV29-1 and J is TRBJ2-7, with 8 bases aligning to TRBD2. CDR1 and CDR2 (germline): SQVTM, ANQGSEA. The ends lost 6 bases at V and 3 bases at J; junction bases unmatched: 22. The CDR3 length is 18 residues. As DNA, the CDR3 is TGCAGCGTCGCCCACCGACTAGCGCGGGAGAGAGGCCTCTACGAGCAGTACTTC. Its protein is CSVAHRLARERGLYEQYF.

The rearrangement uses TRBV18 and TRBJ1-4; D ambiguous. The CDR3 is 15 amino acids. Germline values: CDR1 KGHSH, CDR2 LQKENI. V was clipped by 0 bases and J by 3 bases, with 8 bases between them. The CDR3 nucleotides read TGTGCCAGCTCACCACCTGGGAGTCCTAATGAAAAACTGTTTTTT. It codes for CASSPPGSPNEKLFF.

The V call is TRBV7-2, the J call TRBJ2-7, with D possibly TRBD2 on 5 matching bases. The CDR3 runs 15 residues. Germline-derived CDR1 and CDR2 are SGHTA and FQGNSA. The V gene lost 5 bases and the J gene lost 3 bases, with 17 bases spanning the gap. CDR3 loop: CASSPPAVGSYEQYF. As DNA, the CDR3 is TGTGCCAGCAGCCCCCCCGCGGTGGGGAGCTACGAGCAGTACTTC.

The V call is TRBV7-8, the J call TRBJ1-4; a possible D gene is TRBD1 (5 bases). CDR3 length equals 14 residues. The germline gives CDR1 SGHVS, CDR2 FQNEAQ. Trimming removed 1 base from V and 5 bases from J, with 8 bases in between. This chain's CDR3 is CASSLGQPNEKLFF. The CDR3 coding sequence is TGTGCCAGCAGCTTAGGACAGCCGAATGAAAAACTGTTTTTT.